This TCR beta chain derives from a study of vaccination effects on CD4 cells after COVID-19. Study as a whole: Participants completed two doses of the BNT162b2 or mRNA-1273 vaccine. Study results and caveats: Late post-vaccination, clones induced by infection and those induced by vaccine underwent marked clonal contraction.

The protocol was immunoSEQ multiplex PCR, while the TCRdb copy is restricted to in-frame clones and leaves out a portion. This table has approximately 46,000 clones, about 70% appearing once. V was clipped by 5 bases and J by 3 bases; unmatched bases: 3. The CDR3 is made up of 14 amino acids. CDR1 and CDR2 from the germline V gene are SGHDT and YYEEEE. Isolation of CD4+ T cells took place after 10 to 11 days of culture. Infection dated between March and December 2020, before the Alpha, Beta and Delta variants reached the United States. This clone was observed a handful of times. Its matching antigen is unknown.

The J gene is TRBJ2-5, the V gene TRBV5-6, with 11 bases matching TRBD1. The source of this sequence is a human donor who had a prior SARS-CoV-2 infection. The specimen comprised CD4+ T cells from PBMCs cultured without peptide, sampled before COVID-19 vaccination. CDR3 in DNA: TGTGCCAGCAGATGGACAGGGGGCGAAGAGACCCAGTACTTC. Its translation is CASRWTGGEETQYF.